This section outlines one T cell receptor (beta chain) sequence together with its context. Trimming pared 2 bases from V and 1 base from J, leaving 9 bases between. The CDR3 loop spans 15 amino acids. Germline V lookup: CDR1 LNHDA, CDR2 SQIVND (reference sequence). The data originate from a study of blood T cell repertoires in COVID-19. Across the whole study: COVID-19 samples collected from the United States, Italy and Spain covered acute and convalescent phases. T cells, B-cell-depleted T cells, or PBMCs supplied cDNA or gDNA.

Original processing methods: Estimated nucleated cell counts came from reference gene primer amplification. Profiled with immunoSEQ multiplex PCR; TCRdb holds only in-frame clones, not every one. D and trimming come from the DNA, and the V and J calls and clone size come from that table. There are 45,000 to 60,000 clones in the sample; around 80% occur only once, and more than 8% lies in the top ten. The chain has TRBV19 and TRBJ1-5; D is undetermined. The clonotype originates from a woman older than 75 with acute or convalescent COVID-19. The material sequenced was peripheral blood. CDR3: CASSITEGSNQPQHF. The CDR3 DNA reads as TGTGCCAGTAGTATAACCGAGGGAAGCAATCAGCCCCAGCATTTT.